This T cell receptor (beta chain) was identified during a study of immune cell composition in non-small cell lung cancer (dated by TCRdb to the late 2010s). In the study overall: Histologic subtype was assigned using H&E plus p63, CK5, Napsin A and TTF-1 immunohistochemistry, mainly lung adenocarcinoma or squamous cell carcinoma. TCR-beta sequencing (Adaptive Biotechnologies) was performed on about 37 paired NSCLC tumour and non-adjacent lung specimens plus 26 tumour-only specimens. In supplementary cohort #1, which comprised 10 lung adenocarcinoma cases, paired tumour/lung TCR-beta sequencing was performed and TIL populations were generated so that tumour reactivity could be assessed. A handful of tumour specimens that had TCR-beta data belonged to rare histological subtypes and were left out of the subtype comparisons. What the work shows at the level of the full study, not this receptor alone: The reactivity cohort was only approximately nine cases, and tumour-reactive clones were not shown to share sequences with the dominant in vivo tumour-associated clones. Tumour-associated clones >0.5% occurred in nearly half of NSCLC cases: under 40% of adenocarcinomas versus 65% to 85% of squamous carcinomas. No significant correlation was found between smoking pack-years and tumour TCR-beta clonality. Compared with lung adenocarcinoma tumours, lung squamous cell carcinoma showed significantly higher Top 10 clone scores and productive clonality. Across some ten adenocarcinoma cases, TIL tumour reactivity correlated strongly with maximal tumour-associated clone frequency but not with overall clonality.

By how much of the sample it makes up, this clone is large (0.1 to 1%). The antigen this receptor binds is unknown. Base qualities are not at hand, and no much larger clone is one base apart. A two-step multiplex PCR amplified TCR-beta CDR3 regions from genomic DNA, and the second step of the PCR added Illumina-compatible adaptors. As a commercial immunoSEQ service, TCR-beta immunosequencing was carried out on an Illumina platform. For the original study's pipeline: Repertoires were described by productive clonality and by Top 10 Clones, which is the percentage of T-cell templates coming from the ten most frequent sequences. Productive clonality ranged from 0 to 1, with 1 indicating a monoclonal population. Using log10 scatter plots, tumour-associated clones were identified as sequences that made up at least 0.1% of tumour T-cell templates yet were absent from the matched non-adjacent lung. Two-group comparisons used Student's t-tests, stages used ANOVA, and relationships used linear regression, analysed in GraphPad Prism7 and R. This immuneACCESS table, as held by TCRdb, lists in-frame sequences with V and J called but not all clones. Of the missing ones, under half trace to an unresolved V gene in checked studies; the others have no known cause. The V and J calls and clone size come from that table; D and trimming were worked out from the DNA. A total of 8,000 or so clones appear in this sample, roughly three quarters of them only once. Approximately 12% of the sample lies in the top ten.

From frozen aliquots of unsorted single-cell suspensions, genomic DNA was isolated using the QIAamp DNA kit. The tumour samples consisted of non-small cell lung cancer tissue that had been surgically resected. Tissues arrived within 2 hours of resection and were immediately processed into single-cell suspensions. Tissue was mechanically dissociated and enzymatically digested with DNase I, collagenase I and hyaluronidase for approximately 31 minutes at 37 °C, then filtered and RBC-lysed. CDR1 and CDR2 were assigned from the germline V gene (reference sequence) as SEHNR and FQNEAQ. V and J are trimmed by 1 base and 0 bases, and the gene matches miss 3 bases of the junction. The CDR3 has 15 amino acids, counting the end cysteine and phenylalanine. The entry retains the CDR3 DNA only, 45 bases that are in frame from base 1.

The sample taken for sequencing was lung tumor tissue. This TCR derives from a human donor with non-small cell lung cancer. The chain links TRBV7-9 with TRBJ2-7; 7 central nucleotides agree with TRBD1. The nucleotide sequence is TGTGCCAGCAGCTTAGTGACAGGGAGCTCCTACGAGCAGTACTTC. The translation is CASSLVTGSSYEQYF.